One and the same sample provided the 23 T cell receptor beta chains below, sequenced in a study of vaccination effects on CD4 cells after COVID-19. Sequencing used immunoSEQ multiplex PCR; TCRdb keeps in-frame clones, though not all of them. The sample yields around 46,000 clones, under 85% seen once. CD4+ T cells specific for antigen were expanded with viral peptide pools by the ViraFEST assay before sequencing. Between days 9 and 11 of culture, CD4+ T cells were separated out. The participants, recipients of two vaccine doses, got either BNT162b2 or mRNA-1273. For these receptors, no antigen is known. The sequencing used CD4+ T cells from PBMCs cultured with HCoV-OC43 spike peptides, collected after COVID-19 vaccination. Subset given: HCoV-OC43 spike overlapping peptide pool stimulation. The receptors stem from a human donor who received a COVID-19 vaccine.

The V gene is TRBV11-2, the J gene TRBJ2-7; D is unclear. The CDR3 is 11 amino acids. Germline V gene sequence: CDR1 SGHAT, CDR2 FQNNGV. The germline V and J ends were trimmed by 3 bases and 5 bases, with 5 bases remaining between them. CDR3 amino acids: CASSFANEQYF. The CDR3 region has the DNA TGTGCCAGCAGCTTTGCGAACGAGCAGTACTTC.

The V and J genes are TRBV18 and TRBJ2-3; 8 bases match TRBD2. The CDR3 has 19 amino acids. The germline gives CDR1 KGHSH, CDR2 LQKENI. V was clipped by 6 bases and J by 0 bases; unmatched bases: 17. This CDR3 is CASSQLPSGGSMSTDTQYF. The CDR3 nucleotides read TGTGCCAGCTCCCAACTCCCCAGCGGGGGCTCGATGAGCACAGATACGCAGTATTTT.

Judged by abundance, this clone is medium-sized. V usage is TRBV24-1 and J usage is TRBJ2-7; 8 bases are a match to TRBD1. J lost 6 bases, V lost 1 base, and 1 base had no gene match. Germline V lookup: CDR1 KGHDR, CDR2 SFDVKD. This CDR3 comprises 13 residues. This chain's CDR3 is CATSDFGTGEQYF. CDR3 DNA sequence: TGTGCCACCAGTGATTTTGGGACAGGCGAGCAGTACTTC.

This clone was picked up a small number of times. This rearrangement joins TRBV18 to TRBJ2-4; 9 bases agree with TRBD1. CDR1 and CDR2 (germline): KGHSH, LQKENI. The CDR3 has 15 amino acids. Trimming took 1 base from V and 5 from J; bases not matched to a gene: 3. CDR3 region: CASSPLWTGENIQYF. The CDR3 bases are TGTGCCAGCTCACCACTCTGGACAGGGGAAAACATTCAGTACTTC.

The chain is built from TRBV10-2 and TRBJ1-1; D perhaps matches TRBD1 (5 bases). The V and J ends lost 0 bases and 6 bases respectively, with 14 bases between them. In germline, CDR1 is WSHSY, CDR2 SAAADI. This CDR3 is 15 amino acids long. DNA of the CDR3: TGCGCCAGCAGTGAGTCGCGGGGGACCGGAGCTGAAGCTTTCTTT. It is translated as CASSESRGTGAEAFF.

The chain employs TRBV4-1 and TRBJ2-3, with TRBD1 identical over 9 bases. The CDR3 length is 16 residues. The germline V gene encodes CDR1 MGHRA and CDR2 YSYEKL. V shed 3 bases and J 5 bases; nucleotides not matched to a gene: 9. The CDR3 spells CASSHVGQGKRDTQYF. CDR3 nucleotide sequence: TGCGCCAGCAGCCACGTTGGACAGGGGAAGAGAGATACGCAGTATTTT.

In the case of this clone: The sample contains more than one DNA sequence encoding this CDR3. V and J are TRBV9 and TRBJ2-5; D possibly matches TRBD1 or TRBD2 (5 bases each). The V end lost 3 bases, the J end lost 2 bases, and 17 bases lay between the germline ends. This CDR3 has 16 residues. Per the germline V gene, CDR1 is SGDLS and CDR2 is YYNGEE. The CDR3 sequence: CASSASPGRMQETQYF. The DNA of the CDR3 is TGTGCCAGCAGCGCAAGTCCGGGACGGATGCAAGAGACCCAGTACTTC.

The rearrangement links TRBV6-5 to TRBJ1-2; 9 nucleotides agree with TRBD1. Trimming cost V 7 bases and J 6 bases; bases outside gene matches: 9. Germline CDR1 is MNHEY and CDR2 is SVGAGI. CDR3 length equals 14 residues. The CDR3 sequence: CASKLQGARDGYTF. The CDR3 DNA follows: TGTGCCAGCAAGCTACAGGGGGCGCGGGATGGCTACACCTTC.

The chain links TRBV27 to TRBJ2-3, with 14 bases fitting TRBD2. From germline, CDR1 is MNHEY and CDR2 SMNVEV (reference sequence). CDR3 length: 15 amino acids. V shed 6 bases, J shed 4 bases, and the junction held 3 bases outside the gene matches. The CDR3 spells CASRRLAGGADTQYF. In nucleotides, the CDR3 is TGTGCCAGCAGACGACTAGCGGGAGGGGCAGATACGCAGTATTTT.

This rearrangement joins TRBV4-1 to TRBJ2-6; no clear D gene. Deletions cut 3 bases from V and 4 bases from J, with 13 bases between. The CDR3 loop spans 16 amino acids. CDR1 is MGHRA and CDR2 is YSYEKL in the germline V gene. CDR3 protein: CASSHLSGPGANVLTF. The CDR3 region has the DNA TGCGCCAGCAGCCATCTTAGTGGCCCCGGGGCCAACGTCCTGACTTTC.

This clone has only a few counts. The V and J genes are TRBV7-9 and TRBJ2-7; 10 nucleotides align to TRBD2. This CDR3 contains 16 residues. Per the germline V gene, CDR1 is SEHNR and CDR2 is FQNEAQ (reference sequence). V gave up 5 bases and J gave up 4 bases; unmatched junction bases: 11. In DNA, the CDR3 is TGTGCCAGCAGCCCGGGGGCTAGCGGGGGTTCATACGAGCAGTACTTC. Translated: CASSPGASGGSYEQYF.

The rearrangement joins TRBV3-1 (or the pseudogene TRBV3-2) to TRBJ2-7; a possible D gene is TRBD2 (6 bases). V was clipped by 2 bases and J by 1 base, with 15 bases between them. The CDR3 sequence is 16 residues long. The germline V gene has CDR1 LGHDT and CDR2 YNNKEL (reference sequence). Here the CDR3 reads CASSQSYGGPSYEQYF. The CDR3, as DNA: TGTGCCAGCAGCCAAAGCTACGGGGGACCGTCCTACGAGCAGTACTTC.

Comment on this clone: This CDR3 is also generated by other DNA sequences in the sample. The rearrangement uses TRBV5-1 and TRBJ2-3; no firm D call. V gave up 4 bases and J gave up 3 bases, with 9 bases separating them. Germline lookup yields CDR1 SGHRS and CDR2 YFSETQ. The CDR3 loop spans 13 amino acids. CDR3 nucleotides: TGCGCCAGCAGCCCGGGTGGGACAGATACGCAGTATTTT. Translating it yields CASSPGGTDTQYF.

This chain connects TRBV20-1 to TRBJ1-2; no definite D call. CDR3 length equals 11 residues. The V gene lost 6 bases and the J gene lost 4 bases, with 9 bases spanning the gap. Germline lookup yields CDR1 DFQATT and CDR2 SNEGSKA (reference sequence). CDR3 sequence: CSAAPLYGYTF. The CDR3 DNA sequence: TGCAGTGCGGCCCCCCTCTATGGCTACACCTTC.

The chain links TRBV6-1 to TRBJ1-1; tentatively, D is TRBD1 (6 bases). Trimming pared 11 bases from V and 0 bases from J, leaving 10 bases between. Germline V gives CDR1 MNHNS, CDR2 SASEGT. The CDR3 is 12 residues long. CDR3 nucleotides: TGTGCCTGTGGGGGCATGAACACTGAAGCTTTCTTT. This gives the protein CACGGMNTEAFF.

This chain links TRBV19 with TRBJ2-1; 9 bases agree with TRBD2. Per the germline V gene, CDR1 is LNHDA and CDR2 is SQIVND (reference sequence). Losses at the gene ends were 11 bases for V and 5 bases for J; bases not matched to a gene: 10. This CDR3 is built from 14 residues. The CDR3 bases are TGTGCCTCCGATAGCGGGAGCCGGCACAATGAGCAGTTCTTC. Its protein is CASDSGSRHNEQFF.

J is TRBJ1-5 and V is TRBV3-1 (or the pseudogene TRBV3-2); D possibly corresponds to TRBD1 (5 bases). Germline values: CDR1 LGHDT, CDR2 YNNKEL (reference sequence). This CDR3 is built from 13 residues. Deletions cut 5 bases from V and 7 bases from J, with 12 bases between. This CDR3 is CASSGGLGQPQHF. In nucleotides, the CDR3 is TGTGCCAGCAGCGGGGGGTTAGGGCAGCCCCAGCATTTT.

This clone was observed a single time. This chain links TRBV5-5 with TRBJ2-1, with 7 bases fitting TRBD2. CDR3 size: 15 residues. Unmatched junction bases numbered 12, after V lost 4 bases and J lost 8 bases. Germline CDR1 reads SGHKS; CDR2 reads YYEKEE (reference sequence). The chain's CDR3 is CASSAGTNTVDEQFF. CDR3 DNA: TGTGCCAGCAGCGCCGGGACTAATACGGTCGATGAGCAGTTCTTC. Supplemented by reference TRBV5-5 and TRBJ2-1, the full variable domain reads DAGVTQSPTHLIKTRGQQVTLRCSPISGHKSVSWYQQVLGQGPQFIFQYYEKEERGRGNFPDRFSARQFPNYSSELNVNALLLGDSALYLCASSAGTNTVDEQFFGPGTRLTVL.

CDR3 DNA: TGTGCCAGTAGTATAGGACTAGCTATCGAGCAGTACTTC. Its translation is CASSIGLAIEQYF. The gene calls are TRBV19 and TRBJ2-7, with TRBD2 identical over 7 bases. Trimming took 1 base from V and 6 from J; bases not matched to a gene: 3. The CDR3 contains 13 residues. Germline loops: CDR1 LNHDA, CDR2 SQIVND (reference sequence).

This CDR3 reads CASSPPITSATGNEQFF. The CDR3 DNA follows: TGTGCCAGCTCGCCCCCGATTACTAGCGCAACGGGCAATGAGCAGTTCTTC. This sequence joins TRBV18 and TRBJ2-1; TRBD2 matches 7 bases. The V and J ends lost 6 bases and 6 bases, in that order; junction bases with no gene match: 17. There are 17 residues in the CDR3. CDR1 is KGHSH, CDR2 LQKENI, per germline.

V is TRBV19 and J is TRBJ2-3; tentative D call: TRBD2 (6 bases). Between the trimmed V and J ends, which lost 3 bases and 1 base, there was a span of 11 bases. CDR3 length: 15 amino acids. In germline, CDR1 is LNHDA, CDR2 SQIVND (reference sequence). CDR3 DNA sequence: TGTGCCAGTAGTATGTGGGGGGTGGGCACAGATACGCAGTATTTT. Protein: CASSMWGVGTDTQYF.

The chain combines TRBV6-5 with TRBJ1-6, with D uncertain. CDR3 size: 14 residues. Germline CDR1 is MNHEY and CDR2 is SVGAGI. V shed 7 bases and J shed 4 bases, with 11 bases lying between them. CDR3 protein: CASMVEVYNSPLHF. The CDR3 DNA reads TGTGCCAGCATGGTGGAGGTTTATAATTCACCCCTCCACTTT.

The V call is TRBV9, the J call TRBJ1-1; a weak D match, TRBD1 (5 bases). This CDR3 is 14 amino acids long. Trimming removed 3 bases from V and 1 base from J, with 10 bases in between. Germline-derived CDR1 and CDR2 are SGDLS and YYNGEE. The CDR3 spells CASSARVTNTEAFF. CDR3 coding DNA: TGTGCCAGCAGCGCCAGGGTTACGAACACTGAAGCTTTCTTT.